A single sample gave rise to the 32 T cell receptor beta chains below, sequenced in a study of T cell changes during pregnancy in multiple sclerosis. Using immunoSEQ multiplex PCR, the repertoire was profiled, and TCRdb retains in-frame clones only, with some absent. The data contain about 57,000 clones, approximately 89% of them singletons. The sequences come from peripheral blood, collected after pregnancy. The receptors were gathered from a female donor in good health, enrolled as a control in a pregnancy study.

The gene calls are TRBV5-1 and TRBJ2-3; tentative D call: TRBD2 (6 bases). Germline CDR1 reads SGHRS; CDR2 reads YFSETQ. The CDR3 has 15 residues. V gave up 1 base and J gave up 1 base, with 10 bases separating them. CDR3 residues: CASSLWASGTDTQYF. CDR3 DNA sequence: TGCGCCAGCAGCTTGTGGGCTAGCGGCACAGATACGCAGTATTTT.

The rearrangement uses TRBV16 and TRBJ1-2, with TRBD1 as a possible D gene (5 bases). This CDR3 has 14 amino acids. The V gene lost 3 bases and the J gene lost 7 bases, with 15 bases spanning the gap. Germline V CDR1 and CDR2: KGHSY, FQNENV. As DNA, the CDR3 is TGTGCCAGCAGCCACCTTCGGGAGGGGCTTGGCTACACCTTC. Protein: CASSHLREGLGYTF.

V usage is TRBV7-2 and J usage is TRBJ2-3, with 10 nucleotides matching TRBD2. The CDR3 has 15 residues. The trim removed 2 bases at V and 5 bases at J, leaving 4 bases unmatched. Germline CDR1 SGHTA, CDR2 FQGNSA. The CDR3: CASSLLAGAGDTQYF. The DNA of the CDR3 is TGTGCCAGCAGCTTACTAGCGGGAGCCGGAGATACGCAGTATTTT. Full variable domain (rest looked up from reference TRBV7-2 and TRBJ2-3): GAGVSQSPSNKVTEKGKDVELRCDPISGHTALYWYRQSLGQGLEFLIYFQGNSAPDKSGLPSDRFSAERTGGSVSTLTIQRTQQEDSAVYLCASSLLAGAGDTQYFGPGTRLTVL.

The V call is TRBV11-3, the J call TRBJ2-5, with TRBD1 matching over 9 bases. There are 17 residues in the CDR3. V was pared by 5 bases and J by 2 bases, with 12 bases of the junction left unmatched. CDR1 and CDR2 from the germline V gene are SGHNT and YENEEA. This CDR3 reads CASSNWVGQGVQETQYF. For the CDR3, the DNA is TGTGCCAGCAGCAATTGGGTGGGACAGGGAGTGCAAGAGACCCAGTACTTC.

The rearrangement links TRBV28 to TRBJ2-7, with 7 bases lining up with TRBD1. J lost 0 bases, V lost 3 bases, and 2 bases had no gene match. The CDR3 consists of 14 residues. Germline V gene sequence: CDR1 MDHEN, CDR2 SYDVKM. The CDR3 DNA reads TGTGCCAGCAGTTTGGACAGGCCCTCCTACGAGCAGTACTTC. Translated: CASSLDRPSYEQYF.

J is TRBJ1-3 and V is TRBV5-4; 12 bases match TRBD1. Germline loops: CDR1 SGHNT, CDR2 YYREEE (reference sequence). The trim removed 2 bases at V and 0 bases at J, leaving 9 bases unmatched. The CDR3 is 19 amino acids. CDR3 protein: CASSFSGTGGASSGNTIYF. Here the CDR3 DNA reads TGTGCCAGCAGCTTTTCCGGGACAGGGGGCGCGAGCTCTGGAAACACCATATATTTT.

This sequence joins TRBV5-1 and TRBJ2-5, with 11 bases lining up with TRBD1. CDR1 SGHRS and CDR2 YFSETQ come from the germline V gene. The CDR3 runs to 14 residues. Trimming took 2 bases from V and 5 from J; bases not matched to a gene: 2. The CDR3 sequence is CASSLGQGAETQYF. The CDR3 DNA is TGCGCCAGCAGCTTAGGACAGGGGGCCGAGACCCAGTACTTC.

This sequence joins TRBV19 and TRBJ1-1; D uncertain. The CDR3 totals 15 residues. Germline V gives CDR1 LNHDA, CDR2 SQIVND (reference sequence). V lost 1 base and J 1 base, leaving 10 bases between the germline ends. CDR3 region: CASSIGLGENTEAFF. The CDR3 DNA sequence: TGTGCCAGTAGTATAGGTCTGGGAGAGAACACTGAAGCTTTCTTT.

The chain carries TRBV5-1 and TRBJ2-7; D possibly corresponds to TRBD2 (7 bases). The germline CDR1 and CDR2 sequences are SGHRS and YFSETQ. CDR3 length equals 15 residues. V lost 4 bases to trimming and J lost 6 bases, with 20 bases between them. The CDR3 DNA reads TGCGCCAGCAGCGGGGAGGGGGGAGTCAGCCTCGAGCAGTACTTC. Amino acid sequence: CASSGEGGVSLEQYF.

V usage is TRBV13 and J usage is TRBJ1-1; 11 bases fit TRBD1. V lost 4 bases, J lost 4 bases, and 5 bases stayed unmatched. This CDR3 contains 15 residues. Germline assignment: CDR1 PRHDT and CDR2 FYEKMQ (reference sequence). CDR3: CASSYGQGAGTEAFF. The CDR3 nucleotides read TGTGCCAGCAGCTACGGACAGGGGGCAGGCACTGAAGCTTTCTTT.

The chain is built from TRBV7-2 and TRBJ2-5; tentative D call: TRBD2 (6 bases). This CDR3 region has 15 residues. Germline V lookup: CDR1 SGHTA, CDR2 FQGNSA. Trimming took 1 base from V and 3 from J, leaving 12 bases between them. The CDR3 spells CASSLVGTGEETQYF. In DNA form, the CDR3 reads TGTGCCAGCAGCTTAGTAGGGACGGGGGAAGAGACCCAGTACTTC.

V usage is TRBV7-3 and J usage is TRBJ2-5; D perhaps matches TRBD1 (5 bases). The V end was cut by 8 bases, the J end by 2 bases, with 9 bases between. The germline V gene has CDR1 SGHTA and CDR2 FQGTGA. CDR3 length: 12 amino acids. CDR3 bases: TGTGCCAGCGGTTCAGGGCAAGAGACCCAGTACTTC. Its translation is CASGSGQETQYF. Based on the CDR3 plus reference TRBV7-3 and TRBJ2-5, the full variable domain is GAGVSQTPSNKVTEKGKYVELRCDPISGHTALYWYRQSLGQGPEFLIYFQGTGAADDSGLPNDRFFAVRPEGSVSTLKIQRTERGDSAVYLCASGSGQETQYFGPGTRLLVL.

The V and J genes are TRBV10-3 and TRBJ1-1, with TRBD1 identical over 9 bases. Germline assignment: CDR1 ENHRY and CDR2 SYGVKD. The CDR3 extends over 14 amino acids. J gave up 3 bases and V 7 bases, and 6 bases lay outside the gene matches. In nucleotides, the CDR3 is TGTGCCATCAACCGACAGGGGGGGGACACTGAAGCTTTCTTT. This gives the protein CAINRQGGDTEAFF.

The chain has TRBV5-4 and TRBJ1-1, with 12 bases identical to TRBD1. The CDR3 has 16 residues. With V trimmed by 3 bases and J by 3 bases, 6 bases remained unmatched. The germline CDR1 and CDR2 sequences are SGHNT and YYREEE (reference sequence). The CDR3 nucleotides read TGTGCCAGCAGCTGGGACAGGGGGCTTAAGGACACTGAAGCTTTCTTT. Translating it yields CASSWDRGLKDTEAFF. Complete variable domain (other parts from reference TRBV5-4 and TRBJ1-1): ETGVTQSPTHLIKTRGQQVTLRCSSQSGHNTVSWYQQALGQGPQFIFQYYREEENGRGNFPPRFSGLQFPNYSSELNVNALELDDSALYLCASSWDRGLKDTEAFFGQGTRLTVV.

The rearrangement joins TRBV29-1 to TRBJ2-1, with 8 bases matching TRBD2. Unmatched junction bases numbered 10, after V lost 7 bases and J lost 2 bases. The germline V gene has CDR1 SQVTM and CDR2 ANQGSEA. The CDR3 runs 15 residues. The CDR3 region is CSAPIRGLAYNEQFF. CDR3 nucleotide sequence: TGCAGCGCCCCCATCAGGGGACTAGCCTACAATGAGCAGTTCTTC.

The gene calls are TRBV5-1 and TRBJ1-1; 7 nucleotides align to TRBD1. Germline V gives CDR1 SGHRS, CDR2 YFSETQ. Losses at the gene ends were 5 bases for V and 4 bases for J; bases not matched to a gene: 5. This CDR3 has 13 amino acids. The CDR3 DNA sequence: TGCGCCAGCAGACCCCAGGGGGGCACTGAAGCTTTCTTT. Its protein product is CASRPQGGTEAFF. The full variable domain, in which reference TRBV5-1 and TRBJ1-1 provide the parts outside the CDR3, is KAGVTQTPRYLIKTRGQQVTLSCSPISGHRSVSWYQQTPGQGLQFLFEYFSETQRNKGNFPGRFSGRQFSNSRSEMNVSTLELGDSALYLCASRPQGGTEAFFGQGTRLTVV.

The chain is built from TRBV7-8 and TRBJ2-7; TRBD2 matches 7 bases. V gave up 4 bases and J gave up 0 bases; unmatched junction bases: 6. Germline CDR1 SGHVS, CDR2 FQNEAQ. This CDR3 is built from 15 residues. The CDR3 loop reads CASSSLAVSSYEQYF. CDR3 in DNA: TGTGCCAGCAGCTCCCTAGCGGTAAGCTCCTACGAGCAGTACTTC.

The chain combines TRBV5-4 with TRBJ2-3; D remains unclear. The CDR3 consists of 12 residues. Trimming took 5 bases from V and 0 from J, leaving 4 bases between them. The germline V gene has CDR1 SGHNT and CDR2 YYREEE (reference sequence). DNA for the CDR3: TGTGCCAGCAGTTCTAGCACAGATACGCAGTATTTT. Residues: CASSSSTDTQYF.

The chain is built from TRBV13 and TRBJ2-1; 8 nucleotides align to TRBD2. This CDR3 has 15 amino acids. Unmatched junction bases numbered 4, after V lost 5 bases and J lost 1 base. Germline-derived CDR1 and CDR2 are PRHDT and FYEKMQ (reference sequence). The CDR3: CASSRGGRSYNEQFF. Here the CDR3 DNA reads TGTGCCAGCAGCCGGGGGGGCCGATCCTACAATGAGCAGTTCTTC.

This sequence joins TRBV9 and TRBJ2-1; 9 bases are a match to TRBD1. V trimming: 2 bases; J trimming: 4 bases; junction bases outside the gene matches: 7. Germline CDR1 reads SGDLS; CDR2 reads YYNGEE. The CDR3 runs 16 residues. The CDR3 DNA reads TGTGCCAGCAGCGTCTCCCAGGGACAGGGTTACAATGAGCAGTTCTTC. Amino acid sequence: CASSVSQGQGYNEQFF.

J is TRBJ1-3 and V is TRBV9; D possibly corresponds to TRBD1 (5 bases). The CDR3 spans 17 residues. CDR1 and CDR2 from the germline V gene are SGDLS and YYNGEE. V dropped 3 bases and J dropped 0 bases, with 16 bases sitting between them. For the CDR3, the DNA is TGTGCCAGCAGCGGGATGGTAGGGGCACTCTCTGGAAACACCATATATTTT. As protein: CASSGMVGALSGNTIYF.

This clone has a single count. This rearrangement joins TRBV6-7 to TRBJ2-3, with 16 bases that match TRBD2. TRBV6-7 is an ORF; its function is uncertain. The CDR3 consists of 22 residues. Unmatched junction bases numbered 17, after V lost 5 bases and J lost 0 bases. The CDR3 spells CASSHVPGLAGGRIASTDTQYF. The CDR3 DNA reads TGTGCCAGCAGTCACGTTCCGGGACTAGCGGGGGGGCGAATAGCTAGCACAGATACGCAGTATTTT.

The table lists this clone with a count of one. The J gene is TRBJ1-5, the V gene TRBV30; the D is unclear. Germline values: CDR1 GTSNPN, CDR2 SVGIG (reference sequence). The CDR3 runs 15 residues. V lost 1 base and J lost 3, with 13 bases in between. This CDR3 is CAWSASGGNNQPQHF. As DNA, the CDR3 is TGTGCCTGGAGTGCCTCGGGAGGGAACAATCAGCCCCAGCATTTT.

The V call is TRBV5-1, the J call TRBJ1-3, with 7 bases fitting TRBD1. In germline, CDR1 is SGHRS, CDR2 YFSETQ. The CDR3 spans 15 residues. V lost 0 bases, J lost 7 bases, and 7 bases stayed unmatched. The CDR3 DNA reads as TGCGCCAGCAGCTTGGCCGGGACAGCTGACAACACCATATATTTT. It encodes CASSLAGTADNTIYF. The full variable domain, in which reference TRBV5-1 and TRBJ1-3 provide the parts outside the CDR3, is KAGVTQTPRYLIKTRGQQVTLSCSPISGHRSVSWYQQTPGQGLQFLFEYFSETQRNKGNFPGRFSGRQFSNSRSEMNVSTLELGDSALYLCASSLAGTADNTIYFGEGSWLTVV.

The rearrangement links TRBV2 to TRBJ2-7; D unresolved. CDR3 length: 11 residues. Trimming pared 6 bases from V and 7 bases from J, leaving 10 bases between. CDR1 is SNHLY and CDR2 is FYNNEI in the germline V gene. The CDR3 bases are TGTGCCAGCAGCCCTTTGAGGGAGCAGTACTTC. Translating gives CASSPLREQYF.

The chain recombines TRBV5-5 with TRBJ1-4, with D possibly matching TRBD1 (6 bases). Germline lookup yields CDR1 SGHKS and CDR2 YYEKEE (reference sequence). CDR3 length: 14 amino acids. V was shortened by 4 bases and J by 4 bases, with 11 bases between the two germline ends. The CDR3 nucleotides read TGTGCCAGCAGCATATCACAGGGTAATGAAAAACTGTTTTTT. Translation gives CASSISQGNEKLFF.

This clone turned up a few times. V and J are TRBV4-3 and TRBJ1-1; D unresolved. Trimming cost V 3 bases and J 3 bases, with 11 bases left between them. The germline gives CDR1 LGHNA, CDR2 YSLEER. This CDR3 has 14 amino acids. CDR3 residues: CASSQVGRDTEAFF. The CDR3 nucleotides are TGCGCCAGCAGCCAGGTCGGGCGGGACACTGAAGCTTTCTTT.

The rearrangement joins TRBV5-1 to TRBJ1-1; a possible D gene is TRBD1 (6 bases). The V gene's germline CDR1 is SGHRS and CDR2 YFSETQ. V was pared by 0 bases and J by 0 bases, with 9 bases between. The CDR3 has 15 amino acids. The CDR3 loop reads CASSLVTGMNTEAFF. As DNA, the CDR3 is TGCGCCAGCAGCTTGGTTACAGGGATGAACACTGAAGCTTTCTTT.

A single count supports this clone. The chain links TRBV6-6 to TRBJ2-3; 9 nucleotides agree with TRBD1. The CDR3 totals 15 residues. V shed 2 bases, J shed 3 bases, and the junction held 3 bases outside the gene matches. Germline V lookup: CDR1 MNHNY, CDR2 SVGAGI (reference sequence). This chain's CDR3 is CASSYPGTGTDTQYF. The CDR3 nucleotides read TGTGCCAGCAGTTACCCCGGGACAGGGACAGATACGCAGTATTTT.

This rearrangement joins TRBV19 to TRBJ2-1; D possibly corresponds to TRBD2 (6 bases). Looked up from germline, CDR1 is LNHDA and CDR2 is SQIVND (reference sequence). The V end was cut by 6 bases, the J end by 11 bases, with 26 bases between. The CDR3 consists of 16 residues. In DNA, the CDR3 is TGTGCCAGTAGCACTCCTCGTAGGGGATCGGGGGAAAAGCAGTTCTTC. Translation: CASSTPRRGSGEKQFF.

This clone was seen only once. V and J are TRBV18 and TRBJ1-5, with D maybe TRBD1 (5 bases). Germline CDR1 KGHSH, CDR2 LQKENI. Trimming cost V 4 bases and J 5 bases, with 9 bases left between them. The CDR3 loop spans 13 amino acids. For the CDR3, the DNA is TGTGCCAGCTCACTAGACAGCCATCAGCCCCAGCATTTT. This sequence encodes CASSLDSHQPQHF.

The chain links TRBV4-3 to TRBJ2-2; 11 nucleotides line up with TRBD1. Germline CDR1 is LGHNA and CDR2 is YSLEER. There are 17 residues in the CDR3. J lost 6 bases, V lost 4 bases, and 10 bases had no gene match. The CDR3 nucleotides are TGCGCCAGCAGCCCGAACCTCCCGGGACAGGGGGCCGGGGAGCTGTTTTTT. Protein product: CASSPNLPGQGAGELFF.